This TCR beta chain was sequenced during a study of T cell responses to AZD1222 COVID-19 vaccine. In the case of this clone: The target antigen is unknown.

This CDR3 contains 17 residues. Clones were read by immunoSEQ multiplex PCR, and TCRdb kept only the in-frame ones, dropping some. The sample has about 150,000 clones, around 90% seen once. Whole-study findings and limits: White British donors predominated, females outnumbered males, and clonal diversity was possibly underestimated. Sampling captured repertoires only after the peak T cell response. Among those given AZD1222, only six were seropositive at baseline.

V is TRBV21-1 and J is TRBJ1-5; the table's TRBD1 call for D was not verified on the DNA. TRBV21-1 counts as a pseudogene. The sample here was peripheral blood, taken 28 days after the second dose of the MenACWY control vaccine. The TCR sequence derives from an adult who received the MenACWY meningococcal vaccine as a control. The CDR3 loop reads CASSKERVTGNNQPQHF. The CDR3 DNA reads TGTGCCAGCAGCAAAGAAAGGGTGACAGGAAACAATCAGCCCCAGCATTTT.